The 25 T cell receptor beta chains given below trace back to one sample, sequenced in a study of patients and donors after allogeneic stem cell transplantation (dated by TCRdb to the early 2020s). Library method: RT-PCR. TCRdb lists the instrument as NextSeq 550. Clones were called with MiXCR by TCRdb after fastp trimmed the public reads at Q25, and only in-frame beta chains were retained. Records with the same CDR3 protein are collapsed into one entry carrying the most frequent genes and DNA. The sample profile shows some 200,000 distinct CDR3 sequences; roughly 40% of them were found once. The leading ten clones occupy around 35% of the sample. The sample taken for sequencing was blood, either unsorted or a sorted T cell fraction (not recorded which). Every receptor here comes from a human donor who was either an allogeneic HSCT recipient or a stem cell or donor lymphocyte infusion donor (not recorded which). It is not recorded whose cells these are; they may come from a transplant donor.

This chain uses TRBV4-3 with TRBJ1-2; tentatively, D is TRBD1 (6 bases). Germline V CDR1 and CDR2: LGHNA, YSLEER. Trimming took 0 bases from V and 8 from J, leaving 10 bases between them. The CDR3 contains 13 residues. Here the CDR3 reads CASSQDTGSGYTF. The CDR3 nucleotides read TGCGCCAGCAGCCAAGATACAGGGAGCGGCTACACCTTC.

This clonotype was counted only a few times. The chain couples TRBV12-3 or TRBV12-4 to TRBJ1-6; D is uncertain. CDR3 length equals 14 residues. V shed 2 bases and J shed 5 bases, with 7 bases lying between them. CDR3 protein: CASSLMGNNSPLHF. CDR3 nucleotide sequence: TGTGCCAGCAGTTTAATGGGTAATAATTCACCCCTCCACTTT.

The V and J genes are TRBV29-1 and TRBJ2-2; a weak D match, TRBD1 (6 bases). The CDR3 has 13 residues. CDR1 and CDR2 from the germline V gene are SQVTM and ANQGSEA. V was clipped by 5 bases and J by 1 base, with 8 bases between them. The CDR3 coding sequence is TGCAGCGTTCGCAGGGGGAACACCGGGGAGCTGTTTTTT. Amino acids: CSVRRGNTGELFF.

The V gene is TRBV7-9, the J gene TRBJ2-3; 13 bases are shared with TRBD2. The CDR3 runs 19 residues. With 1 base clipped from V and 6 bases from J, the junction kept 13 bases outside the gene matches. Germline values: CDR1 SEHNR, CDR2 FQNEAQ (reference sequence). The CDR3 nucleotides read TGTGCCAGCAGCTTAGGTCCCTTTGGACTAGCGGGAGAACGGGATACGCAGTATTTT. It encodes CASSLGPFGLAGERDTQYF.

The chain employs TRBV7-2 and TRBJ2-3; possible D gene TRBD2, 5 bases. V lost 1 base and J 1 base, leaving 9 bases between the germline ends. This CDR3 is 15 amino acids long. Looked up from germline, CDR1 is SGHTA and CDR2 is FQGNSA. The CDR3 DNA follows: TGTGCCAGCAGCTTAGGAGGGCCTGGCACAGATACGCAGTATTTT. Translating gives CASSLGGPGTDTQYF.

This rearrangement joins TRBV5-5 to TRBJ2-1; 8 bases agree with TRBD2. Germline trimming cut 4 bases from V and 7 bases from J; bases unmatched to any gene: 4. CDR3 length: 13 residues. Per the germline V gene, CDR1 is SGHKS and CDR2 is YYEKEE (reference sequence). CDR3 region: CASSPQRENEQFF. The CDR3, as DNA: TGTGCCAGCAGCCCCCAGCGGGAGAATGAGCAGTTCTTC.

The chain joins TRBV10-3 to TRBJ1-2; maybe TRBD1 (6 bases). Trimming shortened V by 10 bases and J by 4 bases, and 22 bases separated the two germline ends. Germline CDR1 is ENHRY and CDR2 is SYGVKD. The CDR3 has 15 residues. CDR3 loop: CATSRGSGTLYGYTF. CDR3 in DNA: TGTGCCACCAGCAGGGGCAGTGGTACACTCTATGGCTACACCTTC.

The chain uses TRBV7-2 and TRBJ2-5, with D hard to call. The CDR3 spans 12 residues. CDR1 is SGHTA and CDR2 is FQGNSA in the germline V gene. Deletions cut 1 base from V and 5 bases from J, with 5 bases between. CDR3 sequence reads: CASSLVMETQYF. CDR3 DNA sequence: TGTGCCAGCAGCTTAGTAATGGAGACCCAGTACTTC.

The CDR3 loop reads CASTTAGAYNEQFF. CDR3 DNA: TGTGCCAGCACCACCGCCGGGGCGTACAATGAGCAGTTCTTC. The rearrangement links TRBV5-6 to TRBJ2-1; the D gene could be TRBD1 or TRBD2 (5 bases each). The germline CDR1 and CDR2 sequences are SGHDT and YYEEEE. This CDR3 is 14 amino acids long. V was pared by 6 bases and J by 4 bases, with 14 bases between.

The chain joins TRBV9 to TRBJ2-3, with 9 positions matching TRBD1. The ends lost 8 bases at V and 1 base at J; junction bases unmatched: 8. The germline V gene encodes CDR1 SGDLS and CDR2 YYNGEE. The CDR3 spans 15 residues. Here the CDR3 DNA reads TGTGCCAGTCTCCCGGGACAGGGCGGCACAGATACGCAGTATTTT. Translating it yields CASLPGQGGTDTQYF.

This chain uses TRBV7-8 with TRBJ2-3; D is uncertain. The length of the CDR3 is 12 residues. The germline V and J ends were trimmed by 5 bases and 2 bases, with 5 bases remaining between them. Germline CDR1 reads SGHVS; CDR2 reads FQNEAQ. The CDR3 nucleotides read TGTGCCAGCAGCGGGGACACAGATACGCAGTATTTT. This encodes CASSGDTDTQYF.

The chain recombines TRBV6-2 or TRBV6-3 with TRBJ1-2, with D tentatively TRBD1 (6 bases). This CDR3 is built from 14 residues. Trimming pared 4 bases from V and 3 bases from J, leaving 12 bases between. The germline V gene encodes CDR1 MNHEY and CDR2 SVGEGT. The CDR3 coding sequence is TGTGCCAGCAGTTCGCCATACAGGGACTATGGCTACACCTTC. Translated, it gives CASSSPYRDYGYTF.

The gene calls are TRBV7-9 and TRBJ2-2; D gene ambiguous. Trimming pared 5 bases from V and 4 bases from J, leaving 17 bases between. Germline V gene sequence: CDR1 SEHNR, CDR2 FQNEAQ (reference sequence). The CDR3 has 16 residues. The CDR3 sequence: CASSQTSSGRTGELFF. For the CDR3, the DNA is TGTGCCAGCAGCCAGACCTCCTCGGGCCGCACCGGGGAGCTGTTTTTT.

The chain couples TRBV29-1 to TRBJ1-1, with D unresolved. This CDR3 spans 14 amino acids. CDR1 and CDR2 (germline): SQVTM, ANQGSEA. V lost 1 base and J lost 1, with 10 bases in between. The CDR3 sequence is CSVEVAGRNTEAFF. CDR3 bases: TGCAGCGTTGAAGTAGCGGGGAGGAACACTGAAGCTTTCTTT.

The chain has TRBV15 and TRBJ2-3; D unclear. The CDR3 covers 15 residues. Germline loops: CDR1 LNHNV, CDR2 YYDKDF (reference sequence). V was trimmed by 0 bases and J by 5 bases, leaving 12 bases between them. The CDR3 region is CATSREGGSKDTQYF. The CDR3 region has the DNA TGTGCCACCAGCAGAGAGGGTGGATCTAAAGATACGCAGTATTTT.

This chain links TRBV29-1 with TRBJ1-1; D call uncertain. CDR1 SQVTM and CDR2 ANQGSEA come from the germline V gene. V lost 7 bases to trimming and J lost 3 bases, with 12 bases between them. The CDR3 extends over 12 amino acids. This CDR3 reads CSADLVDTEAFF. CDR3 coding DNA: TGCAGCGCCGACTTGGTTGACACTGAAGCTTTCTTT. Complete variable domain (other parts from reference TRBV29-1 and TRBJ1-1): SAVISQKPSRDICQRGTSLTIQCQVDSQVTMMFWYRQQPGQSLTLIATANQGSEATYESGFVIDKFPISRPNLTFSTLTVSNMSPEDSSIYLCSADLVDTEAFFGQGTRLTVV.

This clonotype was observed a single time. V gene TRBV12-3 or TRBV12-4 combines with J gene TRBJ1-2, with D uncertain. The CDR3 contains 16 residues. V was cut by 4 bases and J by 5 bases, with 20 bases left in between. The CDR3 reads CASSSSLAPVGYGYTF. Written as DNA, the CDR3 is TGTGCCAGCAGTTCCTCGTTAGCCCCCGTAGGGTATGGCTACACCTTC.

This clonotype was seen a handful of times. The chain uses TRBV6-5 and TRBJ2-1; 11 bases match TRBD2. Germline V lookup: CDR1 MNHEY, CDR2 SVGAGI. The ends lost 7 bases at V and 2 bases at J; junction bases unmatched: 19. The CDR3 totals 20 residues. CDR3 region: CASTVGPTSGAVRPYNEQFF. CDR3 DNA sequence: TGTGCCAGCACGGTGGGACCGACTAGCGGGGCCGTAAGACCCTACAATGAGCAGTTCTTC.

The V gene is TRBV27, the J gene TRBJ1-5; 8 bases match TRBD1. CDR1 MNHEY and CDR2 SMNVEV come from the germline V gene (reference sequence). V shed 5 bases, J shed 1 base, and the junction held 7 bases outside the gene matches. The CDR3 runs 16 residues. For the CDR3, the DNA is TGTGCCAGCAGTGCATGGCAGGGGGCCAGCAATCAGCCCCAGCATTTT. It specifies CASSAWQGASNQPQHF.

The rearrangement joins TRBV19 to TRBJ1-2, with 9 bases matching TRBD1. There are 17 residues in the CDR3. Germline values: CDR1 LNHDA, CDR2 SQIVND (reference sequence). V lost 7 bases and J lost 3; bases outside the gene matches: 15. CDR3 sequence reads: CASTITGTGLGHYGYTF. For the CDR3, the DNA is TGTGCCAGTACAATTACCGGGACAGGGCTCGGTCACTATGGCTACACCTTC. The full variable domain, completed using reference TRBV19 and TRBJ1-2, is DGGITQSPKYLFRKEGQNVTLSCEQNLNHDAMYWYRQDPGQGLRLIYYSQIVNDFQKGDIAEGYSVSREKKESFPLTVTSAQKNPTAFYLCASTITGTGLGHYGYTFGSGTRLTVV.

The CDR3 loop is CASSFTVQTPATF. As DNA, the CDR3 is TGTGCCAGCAGTTTTACGGTCCAAACCCCAGCCACCTTC. V usage is TRBV12-3 or TRBV12-4 and J usage is TRBJ1-2; D gene uncertain. V lost 3 bases, J lost 13 bases, and 18 bases lay in between. The length of the CDR3 is 13 residues.

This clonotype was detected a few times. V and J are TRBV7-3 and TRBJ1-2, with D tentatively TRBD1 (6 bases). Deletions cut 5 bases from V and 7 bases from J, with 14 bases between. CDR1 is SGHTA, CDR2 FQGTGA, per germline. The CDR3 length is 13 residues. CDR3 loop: CASSQGQGSGYTF. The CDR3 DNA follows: TGTGCCAGCAGCCAGGGGCAGGGTAGTGGCTACACCTTC.

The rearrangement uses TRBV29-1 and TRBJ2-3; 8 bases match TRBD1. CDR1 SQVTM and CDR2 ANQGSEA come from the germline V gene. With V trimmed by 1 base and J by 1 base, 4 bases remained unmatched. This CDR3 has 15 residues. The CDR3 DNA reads TGCAGCGTTGAAGGGGCAGGGGGCGGCACAGATACGCAGTATTTT. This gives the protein CSVEGAGGGTDTQYF.

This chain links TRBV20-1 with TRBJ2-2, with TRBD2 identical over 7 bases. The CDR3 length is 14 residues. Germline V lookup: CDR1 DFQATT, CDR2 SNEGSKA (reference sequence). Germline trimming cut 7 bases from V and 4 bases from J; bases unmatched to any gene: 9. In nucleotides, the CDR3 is TGCAGTGTCGCAGCGGGAAGAGGCACCGGGGAGCTGTTTTTT. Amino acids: CSVAAGRGTGELFF.

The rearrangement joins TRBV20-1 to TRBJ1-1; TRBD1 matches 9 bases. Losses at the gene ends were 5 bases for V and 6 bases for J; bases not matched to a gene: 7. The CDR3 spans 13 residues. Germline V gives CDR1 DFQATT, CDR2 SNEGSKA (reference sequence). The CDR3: CSAWTGDRSEAFF. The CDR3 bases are TGCAGTGCTTGGACAGGGGATCGATCTGAAGCTTTCTTT.